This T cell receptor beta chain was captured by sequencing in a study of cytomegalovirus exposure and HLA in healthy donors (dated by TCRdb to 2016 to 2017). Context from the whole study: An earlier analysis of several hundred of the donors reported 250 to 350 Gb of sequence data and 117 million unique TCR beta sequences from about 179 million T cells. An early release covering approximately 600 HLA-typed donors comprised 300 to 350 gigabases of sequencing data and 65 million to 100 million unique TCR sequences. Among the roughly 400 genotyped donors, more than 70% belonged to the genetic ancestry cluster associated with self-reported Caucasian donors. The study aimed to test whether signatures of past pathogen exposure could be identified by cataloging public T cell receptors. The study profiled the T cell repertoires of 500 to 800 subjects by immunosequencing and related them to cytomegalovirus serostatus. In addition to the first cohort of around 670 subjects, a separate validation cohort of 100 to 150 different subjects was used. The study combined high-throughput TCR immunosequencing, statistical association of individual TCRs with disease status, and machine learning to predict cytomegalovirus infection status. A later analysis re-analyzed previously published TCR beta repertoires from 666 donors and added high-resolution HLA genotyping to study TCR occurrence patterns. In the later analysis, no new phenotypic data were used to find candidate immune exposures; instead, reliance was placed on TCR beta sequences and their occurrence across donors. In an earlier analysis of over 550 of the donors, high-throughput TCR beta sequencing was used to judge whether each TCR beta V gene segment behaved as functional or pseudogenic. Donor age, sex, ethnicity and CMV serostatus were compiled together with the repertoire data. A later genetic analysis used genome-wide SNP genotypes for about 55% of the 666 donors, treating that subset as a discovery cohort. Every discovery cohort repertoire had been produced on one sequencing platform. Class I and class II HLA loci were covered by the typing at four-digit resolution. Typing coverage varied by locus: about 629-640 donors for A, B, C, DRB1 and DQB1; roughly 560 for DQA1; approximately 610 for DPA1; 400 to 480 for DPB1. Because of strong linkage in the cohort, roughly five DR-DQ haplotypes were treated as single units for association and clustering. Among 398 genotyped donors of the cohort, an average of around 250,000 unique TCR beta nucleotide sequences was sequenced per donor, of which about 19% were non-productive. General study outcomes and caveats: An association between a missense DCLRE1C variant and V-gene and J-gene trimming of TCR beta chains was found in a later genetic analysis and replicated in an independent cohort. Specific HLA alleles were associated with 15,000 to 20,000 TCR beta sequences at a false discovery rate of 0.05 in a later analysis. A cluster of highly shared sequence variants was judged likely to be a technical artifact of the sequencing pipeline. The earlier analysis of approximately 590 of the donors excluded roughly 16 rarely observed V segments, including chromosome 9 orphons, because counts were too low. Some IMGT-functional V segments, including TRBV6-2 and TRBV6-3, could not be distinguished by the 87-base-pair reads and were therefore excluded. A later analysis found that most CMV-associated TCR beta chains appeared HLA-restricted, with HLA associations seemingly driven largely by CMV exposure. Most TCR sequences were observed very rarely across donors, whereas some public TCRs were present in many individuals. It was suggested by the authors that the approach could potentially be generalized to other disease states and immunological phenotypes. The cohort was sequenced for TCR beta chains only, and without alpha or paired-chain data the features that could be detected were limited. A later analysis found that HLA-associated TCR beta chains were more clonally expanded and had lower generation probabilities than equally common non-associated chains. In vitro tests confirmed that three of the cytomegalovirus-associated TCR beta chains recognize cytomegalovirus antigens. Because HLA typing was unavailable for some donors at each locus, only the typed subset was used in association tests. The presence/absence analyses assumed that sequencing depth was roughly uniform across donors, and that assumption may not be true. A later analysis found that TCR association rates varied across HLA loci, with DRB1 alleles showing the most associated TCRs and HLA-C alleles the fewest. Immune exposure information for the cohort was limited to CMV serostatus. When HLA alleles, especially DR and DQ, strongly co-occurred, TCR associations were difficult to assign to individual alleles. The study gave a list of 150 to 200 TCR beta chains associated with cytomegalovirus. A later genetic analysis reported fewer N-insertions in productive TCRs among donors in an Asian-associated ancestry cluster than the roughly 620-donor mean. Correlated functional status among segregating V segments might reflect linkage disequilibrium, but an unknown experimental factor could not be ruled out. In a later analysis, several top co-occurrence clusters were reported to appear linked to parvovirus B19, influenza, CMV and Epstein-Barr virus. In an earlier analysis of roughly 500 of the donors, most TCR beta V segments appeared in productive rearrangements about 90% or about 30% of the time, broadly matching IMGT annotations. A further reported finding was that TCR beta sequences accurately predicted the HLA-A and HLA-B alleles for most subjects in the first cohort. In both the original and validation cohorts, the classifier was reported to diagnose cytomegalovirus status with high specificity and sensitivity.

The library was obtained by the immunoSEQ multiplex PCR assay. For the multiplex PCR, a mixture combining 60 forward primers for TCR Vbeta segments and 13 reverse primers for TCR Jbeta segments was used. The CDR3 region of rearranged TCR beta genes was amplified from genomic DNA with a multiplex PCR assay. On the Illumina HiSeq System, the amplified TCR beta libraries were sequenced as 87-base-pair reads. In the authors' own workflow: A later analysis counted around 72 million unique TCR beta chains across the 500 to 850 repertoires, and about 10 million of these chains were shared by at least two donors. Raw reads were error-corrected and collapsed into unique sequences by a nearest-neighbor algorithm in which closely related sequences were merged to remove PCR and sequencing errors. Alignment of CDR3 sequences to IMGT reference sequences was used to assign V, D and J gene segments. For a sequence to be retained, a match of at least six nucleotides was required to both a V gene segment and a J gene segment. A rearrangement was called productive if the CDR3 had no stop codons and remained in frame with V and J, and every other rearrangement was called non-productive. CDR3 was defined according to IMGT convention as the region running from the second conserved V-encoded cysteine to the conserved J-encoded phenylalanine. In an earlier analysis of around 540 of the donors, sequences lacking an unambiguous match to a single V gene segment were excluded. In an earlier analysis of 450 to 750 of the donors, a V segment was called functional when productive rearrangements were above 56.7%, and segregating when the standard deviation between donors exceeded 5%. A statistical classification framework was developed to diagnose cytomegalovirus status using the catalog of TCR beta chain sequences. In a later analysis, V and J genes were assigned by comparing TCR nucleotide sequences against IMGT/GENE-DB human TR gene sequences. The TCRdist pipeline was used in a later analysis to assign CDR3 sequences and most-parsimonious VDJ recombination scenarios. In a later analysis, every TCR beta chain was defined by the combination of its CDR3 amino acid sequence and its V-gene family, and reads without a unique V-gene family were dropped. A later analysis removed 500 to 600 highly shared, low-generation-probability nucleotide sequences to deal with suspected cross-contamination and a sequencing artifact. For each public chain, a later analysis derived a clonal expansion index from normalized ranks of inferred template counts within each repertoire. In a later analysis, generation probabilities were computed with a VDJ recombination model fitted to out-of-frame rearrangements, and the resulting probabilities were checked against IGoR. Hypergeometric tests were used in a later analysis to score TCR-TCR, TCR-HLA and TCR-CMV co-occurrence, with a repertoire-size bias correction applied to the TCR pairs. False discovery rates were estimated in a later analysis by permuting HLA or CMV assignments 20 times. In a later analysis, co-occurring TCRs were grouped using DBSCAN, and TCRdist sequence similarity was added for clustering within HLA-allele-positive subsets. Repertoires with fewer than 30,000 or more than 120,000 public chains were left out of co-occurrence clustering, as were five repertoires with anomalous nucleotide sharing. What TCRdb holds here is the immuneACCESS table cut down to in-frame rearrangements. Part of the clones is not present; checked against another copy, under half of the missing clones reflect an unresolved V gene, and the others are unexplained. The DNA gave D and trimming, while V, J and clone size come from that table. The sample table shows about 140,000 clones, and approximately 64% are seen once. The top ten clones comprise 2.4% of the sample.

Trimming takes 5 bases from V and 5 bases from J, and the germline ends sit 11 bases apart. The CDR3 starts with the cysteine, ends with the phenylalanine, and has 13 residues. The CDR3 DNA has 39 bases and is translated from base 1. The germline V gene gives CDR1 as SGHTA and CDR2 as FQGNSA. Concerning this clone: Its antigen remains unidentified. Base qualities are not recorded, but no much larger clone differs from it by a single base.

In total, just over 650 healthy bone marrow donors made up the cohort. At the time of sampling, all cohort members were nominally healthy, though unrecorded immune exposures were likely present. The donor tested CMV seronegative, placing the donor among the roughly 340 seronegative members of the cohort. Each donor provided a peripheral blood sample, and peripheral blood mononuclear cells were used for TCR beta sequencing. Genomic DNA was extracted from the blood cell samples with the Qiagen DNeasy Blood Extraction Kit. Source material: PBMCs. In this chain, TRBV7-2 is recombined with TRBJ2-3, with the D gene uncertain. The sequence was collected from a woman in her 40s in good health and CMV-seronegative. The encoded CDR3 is CASSPSAGDTQYF. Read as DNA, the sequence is TGTGCCAGCAGCCCCAGCGCCGGAGATACGCAGTATTTT.